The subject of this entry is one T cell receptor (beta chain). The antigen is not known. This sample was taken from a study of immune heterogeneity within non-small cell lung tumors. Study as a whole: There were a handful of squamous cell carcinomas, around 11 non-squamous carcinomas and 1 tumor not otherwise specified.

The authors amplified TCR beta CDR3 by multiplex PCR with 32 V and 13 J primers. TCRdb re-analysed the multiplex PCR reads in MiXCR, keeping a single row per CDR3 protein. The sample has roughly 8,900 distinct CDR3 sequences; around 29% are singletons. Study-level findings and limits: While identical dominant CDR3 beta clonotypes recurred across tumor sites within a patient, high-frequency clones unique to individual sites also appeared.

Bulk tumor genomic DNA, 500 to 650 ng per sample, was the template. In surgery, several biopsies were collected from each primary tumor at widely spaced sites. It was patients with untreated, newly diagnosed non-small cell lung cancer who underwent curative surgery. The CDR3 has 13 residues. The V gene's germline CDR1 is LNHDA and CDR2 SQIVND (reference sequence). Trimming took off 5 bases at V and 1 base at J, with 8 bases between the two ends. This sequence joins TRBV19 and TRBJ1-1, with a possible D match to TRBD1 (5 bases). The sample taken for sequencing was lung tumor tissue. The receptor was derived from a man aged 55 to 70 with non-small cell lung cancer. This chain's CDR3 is CASSEGPNTEAFF. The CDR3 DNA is TGTGCCAGTAGTGAGGGACCGAACACTGAAGCTTTCTTT.